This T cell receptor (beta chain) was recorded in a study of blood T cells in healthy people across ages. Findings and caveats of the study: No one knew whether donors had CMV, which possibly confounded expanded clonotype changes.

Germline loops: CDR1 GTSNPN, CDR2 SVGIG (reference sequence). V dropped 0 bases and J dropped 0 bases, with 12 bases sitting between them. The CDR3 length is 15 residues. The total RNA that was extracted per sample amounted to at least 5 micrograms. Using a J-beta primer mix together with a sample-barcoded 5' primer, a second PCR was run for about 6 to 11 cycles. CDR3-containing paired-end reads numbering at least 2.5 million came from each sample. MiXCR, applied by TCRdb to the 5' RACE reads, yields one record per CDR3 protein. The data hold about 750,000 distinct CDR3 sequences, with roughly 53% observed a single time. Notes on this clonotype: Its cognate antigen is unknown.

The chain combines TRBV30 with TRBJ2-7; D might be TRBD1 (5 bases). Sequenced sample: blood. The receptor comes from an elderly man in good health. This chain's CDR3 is CAWSVPDSLSYEQYF. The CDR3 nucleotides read TGTGCCTGGAGTGTACCCGACAGTCTCTCCTACGAGCAGTACTTC.